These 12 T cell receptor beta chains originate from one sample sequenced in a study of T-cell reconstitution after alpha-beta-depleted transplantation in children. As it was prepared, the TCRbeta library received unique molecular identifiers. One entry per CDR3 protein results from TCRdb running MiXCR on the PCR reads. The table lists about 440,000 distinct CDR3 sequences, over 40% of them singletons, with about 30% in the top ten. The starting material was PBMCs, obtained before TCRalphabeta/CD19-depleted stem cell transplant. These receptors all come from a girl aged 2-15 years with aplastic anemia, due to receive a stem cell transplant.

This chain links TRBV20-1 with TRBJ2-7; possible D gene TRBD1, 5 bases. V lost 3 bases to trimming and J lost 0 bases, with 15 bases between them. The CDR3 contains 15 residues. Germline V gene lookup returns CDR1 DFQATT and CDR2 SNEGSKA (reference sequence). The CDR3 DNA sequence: TGCAGTGCTAGCGGACAAACAGGACCCTCCTACGAGCAGTACTTC. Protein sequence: CSASGQTGPSYEQYF.

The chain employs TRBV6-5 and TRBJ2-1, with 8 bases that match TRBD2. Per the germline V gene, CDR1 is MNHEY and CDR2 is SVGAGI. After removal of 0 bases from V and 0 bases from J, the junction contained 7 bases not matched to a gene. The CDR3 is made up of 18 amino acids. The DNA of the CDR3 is TGTGCCAGCAGTTACTCCCAGCGGGAGCCGAGCTCCTACAATGAGCAGTTCTTC. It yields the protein CASSYSQREPSSYNEQFF.

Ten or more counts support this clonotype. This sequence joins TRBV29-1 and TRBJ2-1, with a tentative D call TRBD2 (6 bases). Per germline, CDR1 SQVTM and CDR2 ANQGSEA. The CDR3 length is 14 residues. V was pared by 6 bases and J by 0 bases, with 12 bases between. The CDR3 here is CSVRSGPSYNEQFF. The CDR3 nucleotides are TGCAGCGTGAGGAGCGGGCCCTCCTACAATGAGCAGTTCTTC.

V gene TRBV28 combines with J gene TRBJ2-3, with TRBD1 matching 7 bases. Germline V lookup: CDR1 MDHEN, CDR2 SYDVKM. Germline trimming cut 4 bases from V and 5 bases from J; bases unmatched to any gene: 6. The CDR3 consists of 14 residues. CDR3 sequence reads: CASSSTGDGDTQYF. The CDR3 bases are TGTGCCAGCAGTTCAACAGGGGATGGAGATACGCAGTATTTT.

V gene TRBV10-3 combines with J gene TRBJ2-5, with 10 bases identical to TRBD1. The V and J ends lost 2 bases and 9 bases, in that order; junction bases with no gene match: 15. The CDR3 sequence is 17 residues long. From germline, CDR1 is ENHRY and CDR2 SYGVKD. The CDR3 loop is CAISETGQGSGSGAQYF. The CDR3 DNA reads TGTGCCATCAGTGAGACGGGACAGGGGAGCGGTTCGGGGGCCCAGTACTTC.

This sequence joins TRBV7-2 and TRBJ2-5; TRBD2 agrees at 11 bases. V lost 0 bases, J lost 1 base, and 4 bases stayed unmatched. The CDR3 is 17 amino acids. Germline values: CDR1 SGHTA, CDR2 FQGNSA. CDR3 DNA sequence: TGTGCCAGCAGCTTAGCGGGCGGGACTAGCGGCCAAGAGACCCAGTACTTC. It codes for CASSLAGGTSGQETQYF.

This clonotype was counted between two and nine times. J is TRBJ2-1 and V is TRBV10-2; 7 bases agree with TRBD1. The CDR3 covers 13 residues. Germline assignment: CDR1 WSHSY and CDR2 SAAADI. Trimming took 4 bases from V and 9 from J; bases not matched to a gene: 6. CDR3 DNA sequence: TGCGCCAGCAGTGGACAGGGCGTCGCTGAGCAGTTCTTC. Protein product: CASSGQGVAEQFF.

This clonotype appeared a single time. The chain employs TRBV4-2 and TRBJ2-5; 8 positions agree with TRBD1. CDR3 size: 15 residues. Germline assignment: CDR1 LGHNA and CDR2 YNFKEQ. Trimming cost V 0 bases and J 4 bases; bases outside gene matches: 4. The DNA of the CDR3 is TGTGCCAGCAGCCAAGATTCTGACAGGGGAGAGACCCAGTACTTC. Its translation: CASSQDSDRGETQYF.

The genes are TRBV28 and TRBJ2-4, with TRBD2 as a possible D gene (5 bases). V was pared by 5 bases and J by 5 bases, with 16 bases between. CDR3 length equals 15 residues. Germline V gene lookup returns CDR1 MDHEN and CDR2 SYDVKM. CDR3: CASSIGLGAENIQYF. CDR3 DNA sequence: TGTGCCAGCAGTATAGGGCTGGGAGCGGAAAACATTCAGTACTTC.

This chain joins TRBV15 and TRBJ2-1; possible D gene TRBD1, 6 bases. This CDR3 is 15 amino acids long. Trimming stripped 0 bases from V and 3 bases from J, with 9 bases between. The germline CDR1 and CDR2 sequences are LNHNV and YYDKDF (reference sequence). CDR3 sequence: CATSRDWDNYNEQFF. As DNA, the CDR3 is TGTGCCACCAGCAGAGATTGGGACAACTACAATGAGCAGTTCTTC. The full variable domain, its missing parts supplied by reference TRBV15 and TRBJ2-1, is DAMVIQNPRYQVTQFGKPVTLSCSQTLNHNVMYWYQQKSSQAPKLLFHYYDKDFNNEADTPDNFQSRRPNTSFCFLDIRSPGLGDTAMYLCATSRDWDNYNEQFFGPGTRLTVL.

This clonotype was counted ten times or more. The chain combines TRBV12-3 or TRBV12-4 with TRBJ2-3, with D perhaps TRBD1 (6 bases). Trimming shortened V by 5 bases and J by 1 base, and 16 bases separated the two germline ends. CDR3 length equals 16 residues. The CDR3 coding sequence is TGTGCCAGCAGTAACACCGGGACATCTGGCACAGATACGCAGTATTTT. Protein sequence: CASSNTGTSGTDTQYF.

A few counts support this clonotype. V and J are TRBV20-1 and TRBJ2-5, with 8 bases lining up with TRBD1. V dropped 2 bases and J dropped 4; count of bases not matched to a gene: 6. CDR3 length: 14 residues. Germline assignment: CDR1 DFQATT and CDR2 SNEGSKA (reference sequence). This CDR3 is CSARRTGFVETQYF. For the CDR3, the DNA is TGCAGTGCTAGAAGGACAGGGTTCGTAGAGACCCAGTACTTC.